This T cell receptor beta chain was identified in a study of identical twins. Broader study findings: Insertions were reduced in abundant cord blood beta clonotypes but not in memory repertoires.

After template switching added a universal primer site, the resulting cDNA carried unique molecular identifiers. TCRdb recomputed calls from the 5' RACE reads with MiXCR, one row per CDR3 protein. Here the sample spans hundreds of thousands of distinct CDR3 sequences, roughly 10% being singletons. This CDR3 is built from 14 residues. Germline V gene sequence: CDR1 SEHNR, CDR2 FQNEAQ (reference sequence). The V gene lost 1 base and the J gene lost 3 bases, with 10 bases spanning the gap. This clonotype was counted many times. Antigen: not known. This same sample was also part of a study on yellow fever vaccine responses in identical twins.

The receptor was derived from a woman aged 18-35 years in good health. This chain uses TRBV7-9 with TRBJ2-7; D gene ambiguous. The material sequenced was CD8+ T cells sorted from blood. Here the CDR3 DNA reads TGTGCCAGCAGCTTAGTGGCCGGGTACTACGAGCAGTACTTC. Translating gives CASSLVAGYYEQYF.